The sequence of this T cell receptor beta chain was determined in a study of T cell changes during pregnancy in multiple sclerosis. Per germline, CDR1 KGHSH and CDR2 LQKENI. This CDR3 spans 14 amino acids. V lost 5 bases, J lost 1 base, and 9 bases lay in between. Clones were read by immunoSEQ multiplex PCR, and TCRdb kept only the in-frame ones, dropping some. The sample holds about 93,000 clones; 91% are singletons and the top ten take more than 1.5%. The rearrangement links TRBV18 to TRBJ1-5, with D perhaps TRBD1 (6 bases). The receptor was derived from a female donor in good health, enrolled as a control in a pregnancy study. The starting material was peripheral blood, obtained after pregnancy. CDR3 in DNA: TGTGCCAGCTCAACAGGGATAAGCAATCAGCCCCAGCATTTT. Translating gives CASSTGISNQPQHF.